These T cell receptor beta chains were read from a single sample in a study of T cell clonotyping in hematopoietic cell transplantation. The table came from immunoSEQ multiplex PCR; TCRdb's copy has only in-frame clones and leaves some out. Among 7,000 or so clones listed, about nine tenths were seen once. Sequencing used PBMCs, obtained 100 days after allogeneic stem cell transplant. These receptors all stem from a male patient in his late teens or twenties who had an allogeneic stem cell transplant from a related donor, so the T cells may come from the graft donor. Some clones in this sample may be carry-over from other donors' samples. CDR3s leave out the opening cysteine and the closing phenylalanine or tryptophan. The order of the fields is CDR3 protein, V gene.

cdr3_aa: ASSLTLRETQY
v_call: TRBV6-5

cdr3_aa: ASSPGGTGGKTKNIQY
v_call: TRBV5-4

cdr3_aa: AISEFIGSGSYNEQF
v_call: TRBV10-3

cdr3_aa: ASSLGQGTSNTEAF
v_call: TRBV7-8

cdr3_aa: ASSSGRLVQETQY
v_call: TRBV5-1

cdr3_aa: ASSFSGGIYGEQF
v_call: TRBV7-2

cdr3_aa: ASSKRNGQGGNQPQH
v_call: TRBV21-1

cdr3_aa: ASRGAGLAQETQY
v_call: TRBV7-9

cdr3_aa: AIRDSDRTDTQY
v_call: TRBV10-3

cdr3_aa: ASSKGRAYGYT
v_call: TRBV21-1

cdr3_aa: ASKDLSGRGTEAF
v_call: TRBV10-2